These T cell receptor beta chains were read from a single sample in a study of T-cell reconstitution after alpha-beta-depleted transplantation in children. TCRdb independently ran MiXCR on the PCR reads; one entry per CDR3 protein. This sample has more than 450,000 distinct CDR3 sequences, with around 19% found just once. Sequenced material: PBMCs from the stem cell graft donor, taken from the stem cell graft. Receptors were obtained from a human donor who donated a stem cell graft to a child with acute lymphoblastic leukemia. Both conserved end residues are part of each CDR3.

V gene	J gene	CDR3 protein
TRBV10-3	TRBJ2-7	CAISSDRGGHEQYF
TRBV5-1	TRBJ2-5	CASSSVGTSGNNPQETQYF
TRBV20-1	TRBJ1-6	CSAPLTEGSTLHF
TRBV6-1	TRBJ1-3	CASSRGSLLGNTIYF
TRBV5-1	TRBJ2-7	CASSLNTGSYEQYF
TRBV4-1	TRBJ2-1	CASSQVPGGSGDYNEQFF
TRBV5-1	TRBJ2-1	CASSRGTGPVDNEQFF
TRBV9	TRBJ2-1	CASSHGTSPSSYNEQFF
TRBV19	TRBJ2-3	CASRPAVAADTQYF
TRBV12-3/TRBV12-4	TRBJ1-1	CASSPSTGKDTEAFF
TRBV7-6	TRBJ2-7	CASSLSNGFPYEQYF
TRBV3-1	TRBJ2-1	CASSQTLAGGQFF
TRBV29-1	TRBJ2-1	CSVDGEANEQFF
TRBV4-1	TRBJ2-1	CASSLAGDHNEQFF
TRBV5-1	TRBJ2-1	CASSLGVDSNEQFF
TRBV5-1	TRBJ2-7	CASSWGRGLAGAGEQYF